Below are 15 T cell receptor beta chains sequenced from a single sample in a study of T cell repertoires in cytomegalovirus infection. One entry per CDR3 protein results from TCRdb running MiXCR on the reads. The repertoire has approximately 250,000 distinct CDR3 sequences, roughly an eighth of them found once; the top ten carry approximately 1.6%. The source material was PBMCs. These receptors all come from a human donor in good health (CMV status not recorded). Some clones in this sample may be carry-over from other donors' samples.

This clonotype was observed many times. V is TRBV7-7 and J is TRBJ2-1; perhaps TRBD1 as D (6 bases). Germline V gene sequence: CDR1 SSHAT, CDR2 FNYEAQ (reference sequence). V lost 1 base and J 8 bases, leaving 15 bases between the germline ends. CDR3 size: 15 residues. The CDR3 region has the DNA TGTGCCAGCAGCTTAGAAGCGGCAGGGGCATATGAGCAGTTCTTC. Amino acid sequence: CASSLEAAGAYEQFF.

The chain joins TRBV10-3 to TRBJ2-5; D gene uncertain. The V end lost 8 bases, the J end lost 9 bases, and 13 bases lay between the germline ends. This CDR3 comprises 11 residues. The germline CDR1 and CDR2 sequences are ENHRY and SYGVKD. CDR3 region: CAIGRASAQYF. CDR3 nucleotides: TGTGCCATCGGAAGAGCAAGTGCCCAGTACTTC.

The chain has TRBV12-3 or TRBV12-4 and TRBJ2-6; no firm D call. This CDR3 region has 16 residues. With 8 bases removed from V and 0 bases from J, the gap between germline ends came to 14 bases. This chain's CDR3 is CASSMVVGSGANVLTF. The CDR3 region has the DNA TGTGCCAGCTCTATGGTGGTTGGCTCTGGGGCCAACGTCCTGACTTTC.

This clonotype was detected many times. The chain recombines TRBV19 with TRBJ2-1; 10 bases are a match to TRBD2. In germline, CDR1 is LNHDA, CDR2 SQIVND (reference sequence). With 4 bases clipped from V and 3 bases from J, the junction kept 3 bases outside the gene matches. The CDR3 sequence is 15 residues long. The CDR3 reads CASSTGLADYNEQFF. CDR3 in DNA: TGTGCCAGTAGTACAGGACTAGCGGACTACAATGAGCAGTTCTTC.

This clonotype was seen ten or more times. This sequence joins TRBV24-1 and TRBJ2-1; tentatively, D is TRBD2 (5 bases). This CDR3 contains 14 residues. V lost 4 bases to trimming and J lost 8 bases, with 14 bases between them. The V gene's germline CDR1 is KGHDR and CDR2 SFDVKD. CDR3 protein: CATSEAGFPDEQFF. The CDR3 DNA reads as TGTGCCACCAGTGAGGCGGGCTTTCCTGATGAGCAGTTCTTC.

This clonotype was found a few times. The chain is built from TRBV12-3 or TRBV12-4 and TRBJ2-1; tentative D call: TRBD2 (6 bases). V was clipped by 6 bases and J by 8 bases, with 17 bases between them. This CDR3 has 14 amino acids. The chain's CDR3 is CASSPGLLGDEQFF. The CDR3 DNA follows: TGTGCCAGCAGCCCTGGACTACTAGGGGATGAGCAGTTCTTC.

This clonotype was seen ten or more times. This chain links TRBV7-2 with TRBJ2-4; 7 bases align to TRBD2. CDR3 length: 16 residues. Unmatched junction bases numbered 10, after V lost 5 bases and J lost 3 bases. In germline, CDR1 is SGHTA, CDR2 FQGNSA. The CDR3 is CASSVTSGEGKNIQYF. The CDR3 DNA sequence: TGTGCCAGCAGCGTGACATCGGGGGAGGGCAAAAACATTCAGTACTTC.

This clonotype was recorded a few times. The chain combines TRBV15 with TRBJ1-5, with TRBD1 matching 10 bases. The CDR3 contains 16 residues. Per germline, CDR1 LNHNV and CDR2 YYDKDF (reference sequence). V was pared by 0 bases and J by 4 bases, with 3 bases of the junction left unmatched. CDR3 loop: CATSRDRGQGNQPQHF. The CDR3 DNA reads as TGTGCCACCAGCAGAGATAGGGGACAGGGGAATCAGCCCCAGCATTTT.

There are many counts of this clonotype. In DNA, the CDR3 is TGTGCCAGCAGCTTAGCTAGCGGATACAATGAGCAGTTCTTC. Protein: CASSLASGYNEQFF. The chain couples TRBV7-9 to TRBJ2-1; weak D call: TRBD2 (6 bases). The ends were cut back, 0 bases at V and 4 bases at J, with 7 bases in the middle. Germline CDR1 reads SEHNR; CDR2 reads FQNEAQ (reference sequence). CDR3 size: 14 residues.

This clonotype occurred a few times. This chain joins TRBV10-2 and TRBJ2-1; TRBD2 matches 8 bases. The V gene's germline CDR1 is WSHSY and CDR2 SAAADI. Trimming took 7 bases from V and 5 from J; bases not matched to a gene: 7. CDR3 length: 14 residues. The CDR3 reads CASTSAGDHNEQFF. The CDR3 DNA is TGCGCCAGCACTTCAGCGGGGGACCACAATGAGCAGTTCTTC.

To note about this clonotype: A much more abundant neighbour one base away suggests this may be a read error. J is TRBJ1-5 and V is TRBV12-3 or TRBV12-4; D possibly corresponds to TRBD1 (5 bases). CDR3 length: 16 residues. V was pared by 5 bases and J by 2 bases, with 16 bases between. CDR3 nucleotide sequence: TGTGCCAGCAGTCTTTTGAGGGGAGAGGGCAATCAGCCCCAGCATTTT. This codes for CASSLLRGEGNQPQHF.

The chain joins TRBV2 to TRBJ2-2, with 13 bases matching TRBD2. Germline assignment: CDR1 SNHLY and CDR2 FYNNEI. Germline trimming cut 5 bases from V and 4 bases from J; bases unmatched to any gene: 4. The CDR3 runs 16 residues. CDR3 protein: CASSTGTSGITGELFF. CDR3 bases: TGTGCCAGCAGTACCGGGACTAGCGGGATCACCGGGGAGCTGTTTTTT. Based on the CDR3 plus reference TRBV2 and TRBJ2-2, the full variable domain is EPEVTQTPSHQVTQMGQEVILRCVPISNHLYFYWYRQILGQKVEFLVSFYNNEISEKSEIFDDQFSVERPDGSNFTLKIRSTKLEDSAMYFCASSTGTSGITGELFFGEGSRLTVL.

This clonotype has at least ten counts. This chain links TRBV24-1 with TRBJ1-4; no reliable D call. Germline V gene data show CDR1 as KGHDR and CDR2 as SFDVKD. CDR3 length: 17 residues. Deletions cut 0 bases from V and 3 bases from J, with 13 bases between. Here the CDR3 reads CATSDLPLGRSNEKLFF. CDR3 nucleotide sequence: TGTGCCACCAGTGATTTGCCGTTGGGGAGGTCTAATGAAAAACTGTTTTTT.

This clonotype showed up just a few times. This chain links TRBV11-2 with TRBJ1-1, with D possibly matching TRBD1 (5 bases). The germline gives CDR1 SGHAT, CDR2 FQNNGV. This CDR3 is built from 14 residues. V was trimmed by 6 bases and J by 4 bases, leaving 15 bases between them. The CDR3, as DNA: TGTGCCAGCAGTATACCGGGGGGTTTCACTGAAGCTTTCTTT. Translating it yields CASSIPGGFTEAFF.

This clonotype was recorded many times. The chain is built from TRBV7-2 and TRBJ2-4; TRBD2 aligns across 8 bases. From germline, CDR1 is SGHTA and CDR2 FQGNSA. V dropped 5 bases and J dropped 0; count of bases not matched to a gene: 6. This CDR3 is built from 16 residues. CDR3 coding DNA: TGTGCCAGCAGCGAAACGGGAGGGAGAGCCAAAAACATTCAGTACTTC. Protein product: CASSETGGRAKNIQYF.